Listed here are 20 T cell receptor beta chains from one sample, sequenced in a study of blood T cell repertoires in COVID-19. TCRdb's table, derived via immunoSEQ multiplex PCR, lists solely in-frame clones and lacks some. The table records 75,000 to 90,000 clones, roughly three quarters of them present only once. Sequenced input: peripheral blood. These TCRs come from a man in his sixties with COVID-19, enrolled during active disease.

This clone was recorded only once. The chain combines TRBV5-4 with TRBJ2-7; D uncertain. There are 13 residues in the CDR3. Germline V CDR1 and CDR2: SGHNT, YYREEE (reference sequence). Between the trimmed V and J ends, which lost 2 bases and 3 bases, there was a span of 9 bases. For the CDR3, the DNA is TGTGCCAGCAGCTTTAAGGCTAGCTACGAGCAGTACTTC. It translates to CASSFKASYEQYF.

The V and J genes are TRBV19 and TRBJ2-5; D not certain. The CDR3 consists of 14 residues. Germline loops: CDR1 LNHDA, CDR2 SQIVND (reference sequence). V dropped 3 bases and J dropped 4 bases, with 12 bases sitting between them. The CDR3: CASSISGPLETQYF. The CDR3 DNA follows: TGTGCCAGTAGTATTAGTGGGCCCCTAGAGACCCAGTACTTC. Combining the CDR3 with reference TRBV19 and TRBJ2-5 gives the whole variable domain DGGITQSPKYLFRKEGQNVTLSCEQNLNHDAMYWYRQDPGQGLRLIYYSQIVNDFQKGDIAEGYSVSREKKESFPLTVTSAQKNPTAFYLCASSISGPLETQYFGPGTRLLVL.

This chain uses TRBV30 with TRBJ2-7; no clear D. The germline V and J ends were trimmed by 2 bases and 3 bases, with 5 bases remaining between them. The CDR3 sequence is 11 residues long. Germline lookup yields CDR1 GTSNPN and CDR2 SVGIG (reference sequence). In DNA form, the CDR3 reads TGTGCCTGGAGTTCTCTCTACGAGCAGTACTTC. Translating gives CAWSSLYEQYF.

This rearrangement joins TRBV7-6 to TRBJ1-4; D not certain. V lost 1 base to trimming and J lost 8 bases, with 17 bases between them. The germline gives CDR1 SGHVS, CDR2 FNYEAQ. The CDR3 has 16 residues. This CDR3 is CASSLGSSGEAEKLFF. The CDR3 coding sequence is TGTGCCAGCAGCTTAGGGAGCTCTGGAGAGGCCGAAAAACTGTTTTTT.

J is TRBJ1-2 and V is TRBV2; TRBD1 matches at 7 bases. Per germline, CDR1 SNHLY and CDR2 FYNNEI. The V gene end was trimmed by 1 base and the J gene end by 4 bases; junction bases not matched to a gene: 3. The CDR3 has 14 amino acids. This CDR3 reads CASSEVGTVYGYTF. The CDR3 nucleotides read TGTGCCAGCAGTGAAGTGGGGACAGTCTATGGCTACACCTTC. The full variable domain, in which reference TRBV2 and TRBJ1-2 provide the parts outside the CDR3, is EPEVTQTPSHQVTQMGQEVILRCVPISNHLYFYWYRQILGQKVEFLVSFYNNEISEKSEIFDDQFSVERPDGSNFTLKIRSTKLEDSAMYFCASSEVGTVYGYTFGSGTRLTVV.

The chain recombines TRBV5-8 with TRBJ2-3; 7 nucleotides match TRBD1. V gave up 4 bases and J gave up 8 bases; unmatched junction bases: 13. The germline V gene has CDR1 SGHTS and CDR2 YDEGEE. The CDR3 consists of 15 residues. CDR3 protein: CASSIRQGGQGTQYF. The CDR3 DNA reads TGTGCCAGCAGCATTCGACAGGGTGGCCAGGGTACGCAGTATTTT. The variable domain in full, completed from reference TRBV5-8 and TRBJ2-3, reads EAGVTQSPTHLIKTRGQQATLRCSPISGHTSVYWYQQALGLGLQFLLWYDEGEERNRGNFPPRFSGRQFPNYSSELNVNALELEDSALYLCASSIRQGGQGTQYFGPGTRLTVL.

The gene calls are TRBV5-1 and TRBJ1-2, with D possibly TRBD1 on 6 matching bases. Trimming shortened V by 0 bases and J by 2 bases, and 17 bases separated the two germline ends. The CDR3 is 17 amino acids. Germline V lookup: CDR1 SGHRS, CDR2 YFSETQ. The CDR3 coding sequence is TGCGCCAGCAGCTTGGCCTTGGTGATCGGACAGAACTATGGCTACACCTTC. Translation: CASSLALVIGQNYGYTF.

The chain has TRBV5-6 and TRBJ1-1, with D perhaps TRBD1 (5 bases). Looked up from germline, CDR1 is SGHDT and CDR2 is YYEEEE. The CDR3 contains 14 residues. V lost 6 bases, J lost 0 bases, and 12 bases lay in between. The CDR3 spells CASTGGHLNTEAFF. CDR3 in DNA: TGTGCCAGCACCGGCGGACACTTGAACACTGAAGCTTTCTTT.

The genes are TRBV7-2 and TRBJ2-1; 11 bases map to TRBD2. The CDR3 spans 16 residues. V gave up 5 bases and J gave up 9 bases; unmatched junction bases: 12. Germline V gene lookup returns CDR1 SGHTA and CDR2 FQGNSA. CDR3 residues: CASSQWTSGYVGEQFF. Written as DNA, the CDR3 is TGTGCCAGCAGCCAATGGACTAGCGGGTACGTGGGTGAGCAGTTCTTC.

This clone came up a few times. V usage is TRBV5-6 and J usage is TRBJ1-6; 7 bases line up with TRBD1. The CDR3 runs 16 residues. CDR1 is SGHDT, CDR2 YYEEEE, per germline. Losses at the gene ends were 4 bases for V and 7 bases for J; bases not matched to a gene: 11. This CDR3 reads CASSPNTGESNSPLHF. In DNA, the CDR3 is TGTGCCAGCAGCCCCAATACAGGGGAGAGCAATTCACCCCTCCACTTT.

J is TRBJ2-7 and V is TRBV11-3, with 11 bases matching TRBD2. The germline CDR1 and CDR2 sequences are SGHNT and YENEEA. This CDR3 comprises 13 residues. V was clipped by 6 bases and J by 7 bases; unmatched bases: 5. CDR3 region: CASRQLAGEEQYF. Written as DNA, the CDR3 is TGTGCCAGCAGACAACTAGCGGGAGAAGAGCAGTACTTC.

The chain links TRBV7-9 to TRBJ1-5; D is possibly TRBD1 (5 bases). The CDR3 consists of 14 residues. V was cut by 4 bases and J by 9 bases, with 16 bases left in between. In germline, CDR1 is SEHNR, CDR2 FQNEAQ (reference sequence). As DNA, the CDR3 is TGTGCCAGCAGCTCGACAGCCGGGGAGGGGCCCCAGCATTTT. Amino acids: CASSSTAGEGPQHF.

A few counts support this clone. V and J are TRBV19 and TRBJ1-4; D unclear. This CDR3 is 15 amino acids long. V dropped 5 bases and J dropped 2 bases, with 12 bases sitting between them. Looked up from germline, CDR1 is LNHDA and CDR2 is SQIVND (reference sequence). In DNA form, the CDR3 reads TGTGCCAGTAGTCTGCAGGCCAGGACTAATGAAAAACTGTTTTTT. The encoded protein is CASSLQARTNEKLFF. Full variable domain (missing parts from reference TRBV19 and TRBJ1-4): DGGITQSPKYLFRKEGQNVTLSCEQNLNHDAMYWYRQDPGQGLRLIYYSQIVNDFQKGDIAEGYSVSREKKESFPLTVTSAQKNPTAFYLCASSLQARTNEKLFFGSGTQLSVL.

This chain uses TRBV4-3 with TRBJ2-2; D gene unclear. The CDR3 is 11 amino acids. The V and J ends lost 5 bases and 7 bases respectively, with 5 bases between them. Germline V gene data show CDR1 as LGHNA and CDR2 as YSLEER. The DNA for the CDR3 is TGCGCCAGCAGCTCGTACGGGGAGCTGTTTTTT. The encoded protein is CASSSYGELFF.

This CDR3 is CASTAGRGARNEQFF. CDR3 nucleotides: TGTGCCAGCACCGCCGGGCGGGGGGCCCGAAATGAGCAGTTCTTC. The V call is TRBV3-1 (or the pseudogene TRBV3-2), the J call TRBJ2-1; TRBD2 aligns across 8 bases. The trim removed 7 bases at V and 7 bases at J, leaving 12 bases unmatched. The germline gives CDR1 LGHDT, CDR2 YNNKEL (reference sequence). The CDR3 has 15 amino acids.

The chain couples TRBV6-2 or TRBV6-3 to TRBJ2-7; TRBD2 agrees at 10 bases. Germline lookup yields CDR1 MNHEY and CDR2 SVGEGT. After removal of 4 bases from V and 3 bases from J, the junction contained 3 bases not matched to a gene. This CDR3 is 14 amino acids long. CDR3 sequence: CASSSLAGVYEQYF. The CDR3 DNA sequence: TGTGCCAGCAGTTCGCTAGCGGGAGTCTACGAGCAGTACTTC.

The chain is built from TRBV19 and TRBJ2-6; 10 nucleotides match TRBD1. The CDR3 sequence is 22 residues long. CDR1 is LNHDA, CDR2 SQIVND, per germline (reference sequence). Trimming took 4 bases from V and 2 from J; bases not matched to a gene: 20. For the CDR3, the DNA is TGTGCCAGTAGTAAAAAGGGGGGGACAGGGGATAATTTGGGAGCTGGGGCCAACGTCCTGACTTTC. Protein product: CASSKKGGTGDNLGAGANVLTF. Combining the CDR3 with reference TRBV19 and TRBJ2-6 gives the whole variable domain DGGITQSPKYLFRKEGQNVTLSCEQNLNHDAMYWYRQDPGQGLRLIYYSQIVNDFQKGDIAEGYSVSREKKESFPLTVTSAQKNPTAFYLCASSKKGGTGDNLGAGANVLTFGAGSRLTVL.

The chain links TRBV5-1 to TRBJ2-7; perhaps TRBD1 as D (6 bases). Germline V CDR1 and CDR2: SGHRS, YFSETQ. The CDR3 runs to 16 residues. V was trimmed by 0 bases and J by 1 base, leaving 14 bases between them. The CDR3 spells CASSLDHRDTSYEQYF. The DNA for the CDR3 is TGCGCCAGCAGCTTGGACCATCGGGACACTTCCTACGAGCAGTACTTC.

Here the CDR3 DNA reads TGTGCCAGCAGTGAAGGGCAGGTGATAACCTTC. Its translation: CASSEGQVITF. The chain combines TRBV2 with TRBJ1-2; D is ambiguous. This CDR3 region has 11 residues. The V end lost 1 base, the J end lost 14 bases, and 11 bases lay between the germline ends. In germline, CDR1 is SNHLY, CDR2 FYNNEI.

The J gene is TRBJ2-1, the V gene TRBV19, with 7 bases that match TRBD2. The V segment lost 4 bases and the J segment 9 bases; nucleotides outside the gene matches: 6. CDR3 length: 13 residues. Germline lookup yields CDR1 LNHDA and CDR2 SQIVND (reference sequence). CDR3 nucleotide sequence: TGTGCCAGTAGTAGAACGGGAGGTTTTGAGCAGTTCTTC. Its translation: CASSRTGGFEQFF.